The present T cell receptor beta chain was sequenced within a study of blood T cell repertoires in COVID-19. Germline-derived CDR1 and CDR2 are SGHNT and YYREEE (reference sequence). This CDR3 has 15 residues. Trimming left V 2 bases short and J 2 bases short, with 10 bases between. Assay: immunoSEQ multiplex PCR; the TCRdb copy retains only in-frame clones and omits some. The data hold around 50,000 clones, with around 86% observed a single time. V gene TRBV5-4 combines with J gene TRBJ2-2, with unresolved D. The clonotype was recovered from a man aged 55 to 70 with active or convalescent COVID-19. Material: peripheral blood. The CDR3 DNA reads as TGTGCCAGCAGCTTACCTTCAGTAAACACCGGGGAGCTGTTTTTT. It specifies CASSLPSVNTGELFF. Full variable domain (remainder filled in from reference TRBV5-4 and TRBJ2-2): ETGVTQSPTHLIKTRGQQVTLRCSSQSGHNTVSWYQQALGQGPQFIFQYYREEENGRGNFPPRFSGLQFPNYSSELNVNALELDDSALYLCASSLPSVNTGELFFGEGSRLTVL.